This T cell receptor (beta chain) was recovered during a study of T cell responses to AZD1222 COVID-19 vaccine. The protocol was immunoSEQ multiplex PCR, while the TCRdb copy is restricted to in-frame clones and leaves out a portion. The sample holds around 100,000 clones, approximately 87% seen once. In this sample, this clone turned up a few times. The antigen is not known. The CDR3 has 15 residues. The germline CDR1 and CDR2 sequences are LNHDA and SQIVND (reference sequence). The ends were cut back, 8 bases at V and 0 bases at J, with 14 bases in the middle. Findings and caveats of the study: At baseline, just 6 or 7 AZD1222 recipients tested seropositive. Vaccine-associated CD4 TCRs spanned spike, dominant at 160-218 and 743-854.

The rearrangement links TRBV19 to TRBJ1-3; perhaps TRBD1 as D (5 bases). This clonotype was obtained from an adult in good health. Sequencing used peripheral blood, obtained on day 0 of AZD1222 vaccination. In DNA, the CDR3 is TGTGCCAGTTCGGACGGGGCAAACTCTGGAAACACCATATATTTT. Amino acid sequence: CASSDGANSGNTIYF.